These T cell receptor beta chains were read from a single sample in a study of T-cell reconstitution after alpha-beta-depleted transplantation in children. Each CDR3 protein gets one entry after TCRdb re-called the PCR reads with MiXCR. The sample contains 500,000 to 650,000 distinct CDR3 sequences, 10% to 15% of which appear only once. The material was PBMCs, mostly from graft donor cells, obtained 360 days after TCRalphabeta/CD19-depleted stem cell transplant. The receptors were sampled from a male patient between 10 and 17 years old who had a stem cell transplant for acute myeloid leukemia, so the T cells may come from the graft donor. Each CDR3 is given with its conserved first and last residue. A clone size is listed for some rows: how often the clone was seen (once, few, many), or a class if it is expanded.

-	TRBV6-1	TRBJ2-1	CASDPGGGVNEQFF
many	TRBV12-3/TRBV12-4	TRBJ2-7	CASSTPTGGLYEQYF
-	TRBV20-1	TRBJ1-1	CSARDAQGVVVTEAFF
-	TRBV6-5	TRBJ2-7	CASSYSGHHGYEQYF
many	TRBV2	TRBJ2-7	CASSESRGGEQYF
-	TRBV5-8	TRBJ2-7	CASCLEGRYEQYF
-	TRBV20-1	TRBJ2-7	CSARAPHERGGLYEQYF
-	TRBV24-1	TRBJ2-3	CATRDRATDTQYF
-	TRBV29-1	TRBJ1-3	CSGRDRGRGNTIYF
-	TRBV12-3/TRBV12-4	TRBJ1-5	CAGSTWDREQPQHF
few	TRBV7-3	TRBJ2-6	CASSLWASESSGANVLTF
-	TRBV5-1	TRBJ2-3	CASRLAGGLTDTQYF
-	TRBV7-3	TRBJ2-3	CASSSTSGRWADTQYF
-	TRBV6-1	TRBJ1-5	CASSLPLSNQPQHF
many	TRBV4-2	TRBJ2-7	CASSQGGTSYYEQYF
few	TRBV28	TRBJ2-2	CASNLDLPTGELFF
-	TRBV3-1	TRBJ2-1	CASSQEVASGRPEQFF
few	TRBV7-9	TRBJ1-2	CASSPYEGNYGYTF
few	TRBV28	TRBJ1-1	CASRPGQFEAFF
-	TRBV29-1	TRBJ2-6	CSVEERGGAGGANVLTF
many	TRBV28	TRBJ2-7	CASSYRDSYEQYF
few	TRBV7-7	TRBJ2-5	CASSHSGGETQYF
-	TRBV7-8	TRBJ2-1	CASSQGTSIGEQFF
-	TRBV28	TRBJ2-3	CASSSVLVRGDTQYF
-	TRBV12-3/TRBV12-4	TRBJ2-5	CASSYHGWAETQYF
many	TRBV6-1	TRBJ2-1	CASSPWRETIYNEQFF
many	TRBV28	TRBJ2-7	CASSLKPLYQQYF
few	TRBV7-6	TRBJ1-3	CASSLYSQAPSGNTIYF
-	TRBV10-3	TRBJ2-2	CAISRSGRLEGRNTGELFF
few	TRBV30	TRBJ2-7	CAWSSGYEQYF
few	TRBV6-2/TRBV6-3	TRBJ2-7	CASRPTGPYEQYF
many	TRBV10-3	TRBJ2-3	CAIRYTDTQYF
many	TRBV12-3/TRBV12-4	TRBJ1-3	CASSFGTDNSGNTIYF
many	TRBV2	TRBJ2-2	CATLGGPYTGELFF
many	TRBV5-1	TRBJ2-3	CASTTQGADTQYF
few	TRBV28	TRBJ2-5	CASSFPSGSKETQYF
-	TRBV20-1	TRBJ2-3	CSAPSLTSSTDTQYF
-	TRBV21-1	TRBJ2-2	CASTYFILVDITGELFF
-	TRBV19	TRBJ2-7	CASSIRTGPNSGEQYF
-	TRBV7-2	TRBJ2-1	CASSIKGLTYNEQFF
-	TRBV2	TRBJ2-1	CASSGDSWNEQFF
few	TRBV18	TRBJ2-7	CASSPGNVNEQYF
-	TRBV28	TRBJ2-3	CASREERRRTDTQYF
-	TRBV11-2	TRBJ2-3	CASSTTRADVYTQYF
-	TRBV12-5	TRBJ2-2	CASGLGTGPNTGELFF
many	TRBV9	TRBJ2-2	CASIAAPNTGELFF
-	TRBV28	TRBJ2-2	CASRRGSGELFF
many	TRBV6-2/TRBV6-3	TRBJ2-7	CASTWTGGYEQYF
-	TRBV6-2/TRBV6-3	TRBJ2-7	CASRTGGEVYEQYF
-	TRBV7-2	TRBJ2-7	CASSLGPGPLYEQYF